Listed below are T cell receptor beta chains from one sample, sequenced in a study of control samples from healthy donors and cancer patients. Some clones are missing from TCRdb's copy, which holds only in-frame ones; the method was immunoSEQ multiplex PCR. Among approximately 170,000 clones listed, 92% were seen once. Sequencing was done on a sample of blood. The receptors originated from a young woman in good health. Both conserved end residues are part of each CDR3. A D gene is named only where the DNA matches it firmly. Not all rows give a size; the values are once, few, many and, for expanded clones, a class.

J gene: TRBJ1-2; D gene: TRBD1; V gene: TRBV6-5; clone size: .; CDR3 DNA: TGTGCCAGCAGTCCCGACAGGGTGGGGTATCGCTACACCTTC; CDR3 protein: CASSPDRVGYRYTF
J gene: TRBJ1-1; D gene: .; V gene: TRBV14; clone size: .; CDR3 DNA: TGTGCCAGCAGCCAGAGTCTGAACACTGAAGCTTTCTTT; CDR3 protein: CASSQSLNTEAFF
J gene: TRBJ2-7; D gene: .; V gene: TRBV28; clone size: .; CDR3 DNA: TGTGCCAGCAGTTCTATTGGATCCTACGAGCAGTACTTC; CDR3 protein: CASSSIGSYEQYF
J gene: TRBJ1-4; D gene: .; V gene: TRBV5-1; clone size: .; CDR3 DNA: TGCGCCAGCACTGGGGAAAGGGGTGAAAAACTGTTTTTT; CDR3 protein: CASTGERGEKLFF
J gene: TRBJ1-5; D gene: .; V gene: TRBV27; clone size: few; CDR3 DNA: TGTGCCAGCAGCACAGGAGGGGAGCCCCAGCATTTT; CDR3 protein: CASSTGGEPQHF
J gene: TRBJ2-3; D gene: TRBD1; V gene: TRBV24-1; clone size: .; CDR3 DNA: TGTGCCACCAGTGATGCGGGACAGGGTCCCGATACGCAGTATTTT; CDR3 protein: CATSDAGQGPDTQYF
J gene: TRBJ2-2; D gene: .; V gene: TRBV4-1; clone size: .; CDR3 DNA: TGCGCCAGCAGCCAAGTAAGGGCCGGACACCGGGGAGCTGTTTTT; CDR3 protein: CASSQVRAGHRGAVF
J gene: TRBJ2-7; D gene: .; V gene: TRBV12-3/TRBV12-4; clone size: .; CDR3 DNA: TGTGCCAGCAGTTTAGGACAAGACTACGAGCAGTACTTC; CDR3 protein: CASSLGQDYEQYF
J gene: TRBJ2-5; D gene: .; V gene: TRBV30; clone size: .; CDR3 DNA: TGTGCCTGGAGTGTGGCCAACCGCCAAGAGACCCAGTACTTC; CDR3 protein: CAWSVANRQETQYF
J gene: TRBJ2-1; D gene: TRBD2; V gene: TRBV7-8; clone size: .; CDR3 DNA: TGTGCCAGCAGCGGAGTAGCGGGGAGAGGGGATGAGCAGTTCTTC; CDR3 protein: CASSGVAGRGDEQFF
J gene: TRBJ1-3; D gene: TRBD1; V gene: TRBV27; clone size: .; CDR3 DNA: TGTGCCAGCAGTTTAACAGGGGCTGGAAACACCATATATTTT; CDR3 protein: CASSLTGAGNTIYF
J gene: TRBJ2-2; D gene: TRBD2; V gene: TRBV28; clone size: .; CDR3 DNA: TGTGCCAGCAGTTTATATCGCGGGGGCACCGGGGAGCTGTTTTTT; CDR3 protein: CASSLYRGGTGELFF
J gene: TRBJ1-6; D gene: TRBD1; V gene: TRBV5-1; clone size: .; CDR3 DNA: TGCGCCAGCAGCAACGACGGGACAGGATATAATTCACCCCTCCACTTT; CDR3 protein: CASSNDGTGYNSPLHF
J gene: TRBJ1-1; D gene: .; V gene: TRBV6-6; clone size: .; CDR3 DNA: TGTGCCAGCAGTTCTGGGGTGAACACTGAAGCTTTCTTT; CDR3 protein: CASSSGVNTEAFF
J gene: TRBJ2-2; D gene: TRBD2; V gene: TRBV7-8; clone size: .; CDR3 DNA: TGTGCCAGCAGGGGGACTAGTAATAAGGCCGGGGAGCTGTTTTTT; CDR3 protein: CASRGTSNKAGELFF
J gene: TRBJ1-1; D gene: TRBD1; V gene: TRBV30; clone size: once; CDR3 DNA: TGTGCCTCTGACAGGGGGCGAGTGAGCACTGAAGCTTTCTTT; CDR3 protein: CASDRGRVSTEAFF
J gene: TRBJ2-2; D gene: .; V gene: TRBV7-3; clone size: .; CDR3 DNA: TGTGCCAGCAGCTTAGGAGGGGCAGGAACAAGCGGGGAGCTGTTTTTT; CDR3 protein: CASSLGGAGTSGELFF
J gene: TRBJ2-3; D gene: .; V gene: TRBV11-2; clone size: .; CDR3 DNA: TGTGCCAGCAGCTTAGATTCAGATACGCAGTATTTT; CDR3 protein: CASSLDSDTQYF
J gene: TRBJ2-1; D gene: .; V gene: TRBV19; clone size: .; CDR3 DNA: TGTGCCAGTAGTATAGAGGTAGGAGGGAGGACGAACAATGAGCAGTTCTTC; CDR3 protein: CASSIEVGGRTNNEQFF
J gene: TRBJ2-3; D gene: .; V gene: TRBV25-1; clone size: .; CDR3 DNA: TGTGCCAGCAGTGACCTCACAGATACGCAGTATTTT; CDR3 protein: CASSDLTDTQYF
J gene: TRBJ1-4; D gene: TRBD1; V gene: TRBV19; clone size: .; CDR3 DNA: TGTGCCAGTCAGGACAGGGGACATGAAAAACTGTTTTTT; CDR3 protein: CASQDRGHEKLFF
J gene: TRBJ2-7; D gene: .; V gene: TRBV5-4; clone size: .; CDR3 DNA: TGTGCCAGCAGCCATCGGGGAGCCTACGAGCAGTACTTC; CDR3 protein: CASSHRGAYEQYF
J gene: TRBJ1-1; D gene: TRBD1; V gene: TRBV27; clone size: .; CDR3 DNA: TGTGCCAGCAGGAGAGACAGGGGGCGCGCCACTGAAGCTTTCTTT; CDR3 protein: CASRRDRGRATEAFF
J gene: TRBJ2-1; D gene: TRBD2; V gene: TRBV29-1; clone size: .; CDR3 DNA: TGCAGCGTTGAAGATGAGGTAGCGGGGAATGAGCAGTTCTTC; CDR3 protein: CSVEDEVAGNEQFF
J gene: TRBJ1-2; D gene: .; V gene: TRBV9; clone size: .; CDR3 DNA: TGTGCCAGCAGCCCAAACCGGGACAAAAATGGCTACACCTTC; CDR3 protein: CASSPNRDKNGYTF
J gene: TRBJ2-3; D gene: .; V gene: TRBV10-1; clone size: .; CDR3 DNA: TGCGCCAGCAGCGGGGTCCTCACAGATACGCAGTATTTT; CDR3 protein: CASSGVLTDTQYF
J gene: TRBJ2-7; D gene: .; V gene: TRBV5-1; clone size: once; CDR3 DNA: TGCGCCAGCAGCTTGGCGGCCTTCCTGCCCTACGAGCAGTACTTC; CDR3 protein: CASSLAAFLPYEQYF
J gene: TRBJ2-7; D gene: .; V gene: TRBV28; clone size: .; CDR3 DNA: TGTGCGACCTTCGGACAGTTCGCCTACGAGCAGTACTTC; CDR3 protein: CATFGQFAYEQYF
J gene: TRBJ2-3; D gene: .; V gene: TRBV18; clone size: .; CDR3 DNA: TGTGCCAGCTCACCACGCGGGACAGATACGCAGTATTTT; CDR3 protein: CASSPRGTDTQYF